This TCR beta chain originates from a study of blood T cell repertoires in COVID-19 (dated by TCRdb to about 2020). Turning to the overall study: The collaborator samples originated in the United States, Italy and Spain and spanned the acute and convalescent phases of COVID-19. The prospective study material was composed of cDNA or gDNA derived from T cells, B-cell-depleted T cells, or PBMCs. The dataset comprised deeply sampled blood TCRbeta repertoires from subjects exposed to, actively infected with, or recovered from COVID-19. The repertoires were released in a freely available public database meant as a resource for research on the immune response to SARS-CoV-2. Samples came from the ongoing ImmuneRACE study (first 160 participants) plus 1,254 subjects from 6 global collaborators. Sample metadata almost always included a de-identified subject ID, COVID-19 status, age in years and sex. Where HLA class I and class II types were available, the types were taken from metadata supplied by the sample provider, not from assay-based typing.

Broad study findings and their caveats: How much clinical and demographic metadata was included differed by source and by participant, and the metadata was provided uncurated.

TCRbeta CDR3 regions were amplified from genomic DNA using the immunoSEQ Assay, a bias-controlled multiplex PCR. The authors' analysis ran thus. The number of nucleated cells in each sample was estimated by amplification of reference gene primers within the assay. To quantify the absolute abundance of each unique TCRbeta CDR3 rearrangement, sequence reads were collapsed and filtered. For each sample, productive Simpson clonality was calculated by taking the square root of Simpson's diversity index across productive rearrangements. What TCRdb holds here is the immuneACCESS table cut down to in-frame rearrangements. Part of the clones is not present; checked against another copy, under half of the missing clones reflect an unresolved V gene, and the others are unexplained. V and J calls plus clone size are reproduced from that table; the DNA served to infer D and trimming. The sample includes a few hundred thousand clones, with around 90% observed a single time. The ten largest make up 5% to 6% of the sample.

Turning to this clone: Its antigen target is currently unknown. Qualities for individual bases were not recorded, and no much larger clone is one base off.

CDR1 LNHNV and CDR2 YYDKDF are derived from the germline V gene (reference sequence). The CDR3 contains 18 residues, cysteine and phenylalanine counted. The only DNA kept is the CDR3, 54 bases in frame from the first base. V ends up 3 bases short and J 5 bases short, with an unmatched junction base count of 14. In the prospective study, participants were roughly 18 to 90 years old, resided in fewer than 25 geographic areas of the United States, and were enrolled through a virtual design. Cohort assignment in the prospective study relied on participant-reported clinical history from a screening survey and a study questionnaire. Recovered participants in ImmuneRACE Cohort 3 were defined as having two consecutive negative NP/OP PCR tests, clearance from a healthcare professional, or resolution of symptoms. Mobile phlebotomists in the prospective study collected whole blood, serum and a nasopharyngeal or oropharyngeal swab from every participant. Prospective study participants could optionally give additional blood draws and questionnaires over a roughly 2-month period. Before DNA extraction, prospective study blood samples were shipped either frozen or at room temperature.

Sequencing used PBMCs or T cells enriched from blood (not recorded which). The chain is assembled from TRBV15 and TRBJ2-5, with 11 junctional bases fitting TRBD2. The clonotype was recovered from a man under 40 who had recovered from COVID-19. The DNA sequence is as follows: TGTGCCACCAGCAGGGGTACTAGCGGGGGATTGAACGGGGAGACCCAGTACTTC. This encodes CATSRGTSGGLNGETQYF.